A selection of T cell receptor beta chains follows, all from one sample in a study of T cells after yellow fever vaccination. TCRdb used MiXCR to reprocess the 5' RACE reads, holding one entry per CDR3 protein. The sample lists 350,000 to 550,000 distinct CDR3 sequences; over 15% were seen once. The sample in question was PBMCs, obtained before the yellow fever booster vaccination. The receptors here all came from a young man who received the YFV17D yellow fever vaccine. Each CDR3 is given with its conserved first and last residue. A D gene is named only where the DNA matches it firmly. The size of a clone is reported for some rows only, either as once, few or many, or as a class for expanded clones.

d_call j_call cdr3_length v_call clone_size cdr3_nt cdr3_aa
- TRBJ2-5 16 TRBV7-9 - TGTGCCAGCAGCTTATCCAGGACAGGCGGGGCGGAGACCCAGTACTTC CASSLSRTGGAETQYF
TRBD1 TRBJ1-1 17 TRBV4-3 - TGCGCCAGCAGCCAAGTTCGGGACAGTGAAGGGAGCACTGAAGCTTTCTTT CASSQVRDSEGSTEAFF
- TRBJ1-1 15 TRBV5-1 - TGCGCCAGCAGCTTGGGTTGGGGTGTCAACACTGAAGCTTTCTTT CASSLGWGVNTEAFF
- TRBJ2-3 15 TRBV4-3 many TGCGCCAGCAGCCAAGATAACTCGCCGGGGGATACGCAGTATTTT CASSQDNSPGDTQYF
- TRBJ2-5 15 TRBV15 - TGTGCCACCAGCAAAAGGGAGGAGAGGGGGGAGACCCAGTACTTC CATSKREERGETQYF
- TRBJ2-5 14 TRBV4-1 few TGCGCCAGCAGCCAAGAAGTGCAGGGAGAGACCCAGTACTTC CASSQEVQGETQYF
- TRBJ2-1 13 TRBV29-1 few TGCAGCGTTGAAGACCCCGGGGGCAATGAGCAGTTCTTC CSVEDPGGNEQFF
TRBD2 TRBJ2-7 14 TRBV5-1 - TGCGCCAGCAGACTAGCGGGGGGAACCTACGAGCAGTACTTC CASRLAGGTYEQYF
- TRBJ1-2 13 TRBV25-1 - TGTGCCAGCAGTGAACCAGCCGAATATGGCTACACCTTC CASSEPAEYGYTF
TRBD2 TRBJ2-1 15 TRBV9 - TGTGCCAGCAGCGTGCGGGGGGGCCGCTACAATGAGCAGTTCTTC CASSVRGGRYNEQFF
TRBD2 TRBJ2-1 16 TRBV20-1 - TGCAGTGCTCTTGGGACTAGCGGGCACTCCTACAATGAGCAGTTCTTC CSALGTSGHSYNEQFF
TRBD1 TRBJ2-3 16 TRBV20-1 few TGCAGTGCCCAGGGCCCGTGGACAGGGACCACAGATACGCAGTATTTT CSAQGPWTGTTDTQYF
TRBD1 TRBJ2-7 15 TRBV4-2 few TGTGCCAGCAGCCAGTTTAGGGACAGGCCCTACGAGCAGTACTTC CASSQFRDRPYEQYF
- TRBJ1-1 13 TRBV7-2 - TGTGCCAGCAGCTTAGAGAGACAGACTGAAGCTTTCTTT CASSLERQTEAFF
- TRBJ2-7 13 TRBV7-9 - TGTGCCGTCACCCGGAGGGACGGGTACGAGCAGTACTTC CAVTRRDGYEQYF
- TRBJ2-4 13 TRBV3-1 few TGTGCCAGCAGCTCAAGGGGCGAGGACATTCAGTACTTC CASSSRGEDIQYF
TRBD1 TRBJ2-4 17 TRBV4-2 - TGTGCCAGCAGCCGTATCGGGACAGGGCTAGCCAAAAACATTCAGTACTTC CASSRIGTGLAKNIQYF
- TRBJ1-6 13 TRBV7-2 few TGTGCCAGCAGCTTAGGAGCGGCGTCACCCCTCCACTTT CASSLGAASPLHF
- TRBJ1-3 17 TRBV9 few TGTGCCAGCAGCCCCGGGACGGCTCAGCCGGCTGGAAACACCATATATTTT CASSPGTAQPAGNTIYF
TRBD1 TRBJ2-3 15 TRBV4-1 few TGCGCCAGCAGCCACGGGACAGCCAGCACAGATACGCAGTATTTT CASSHGTASTDTQYF
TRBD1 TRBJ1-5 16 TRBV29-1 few TGCAGCGTTAAACAGGGGTCCGGACAGAGCAATCAGCCCCAGCATTTT CSVKQGSGQSNQPQHF
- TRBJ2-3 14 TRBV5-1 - TGCGCCAGCAGCTTGGCGCAGAGGACAGATACGCAGTATTTT CASSLAQRTDTQYF
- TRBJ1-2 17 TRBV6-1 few TGTGCCAGCAGTGAAGCGCTTCGGGCAAGCACTAACTATGGCTACACCTTC CASSEALRASTNYGYTF
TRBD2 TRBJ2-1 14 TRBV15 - TGTGCCACCAGCAGAGATCGGCTAGCGGGGTTCCAGTTCTTC CATSRDRLAGFQFF
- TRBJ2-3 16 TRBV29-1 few TGCAGCGTTGTGGGGACGGGCGGCCAAGGCACAGATACGCAGTATTTT CSVVGTGGQGTDTQYF
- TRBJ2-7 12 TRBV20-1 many TGCAGTGCTTCGCAAAGACAGTTCGAGCAGTACTTC CSASQRQFEQYF
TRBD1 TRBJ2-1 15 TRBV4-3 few TGCGCCAGCAGCCAAGATCACGGGACAGGGAATGAGCAGTTCTTC CASSQDHGTGNEQFF
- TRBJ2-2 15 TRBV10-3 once TGTGCCATCAGTTCCCCGGAAGGCATCACCGGGGAGCTGTTTTTT CAISSPEGITGELFF
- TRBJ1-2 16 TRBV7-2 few TGTGCCAGCAGCTTAGGCGGTGCAGGGGTAAACTATGGCTACACCTTC CASSLGGAGVNYGYTF
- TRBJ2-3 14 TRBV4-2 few TGTGCCAGCAGCCAAGGAGCCGATGCGGATACGCAGTATTTT CASSQGADADTQYF
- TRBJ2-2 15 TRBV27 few TGTGCCAGCAGTTTAGCAGACGCGAACACCGGGGAGCTGTTTTTT CASSLADANTGELFF
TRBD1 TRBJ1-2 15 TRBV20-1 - TGCAGTGCTCTACGCCCCGAGACAGGGATACATGGCTACACCTTC CSALRPETGIHGYTF
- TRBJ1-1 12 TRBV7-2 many TGTGCCAGCAGCCAACACAGGGCAGAAGCTTTCTTT CASSQHRAEAFF
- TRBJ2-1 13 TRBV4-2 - TGTGCCAGCAGCCAACCGACGCGGGATGAGCAGTTCTTC CASSQPTRDEQFF
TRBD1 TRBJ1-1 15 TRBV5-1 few TGCGCCAGCAGCTTGAGGGGACAGGTGCACACTGAAGCTTTCTTT CASSLRGQVHTEAFF
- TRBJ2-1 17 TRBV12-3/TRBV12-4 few TGTGCCAGCAGTCCTTCCCCCTCTCAGGGGCCCTACAATGAGCAGTTCTTC CASSPSPSQGPYNEQFF
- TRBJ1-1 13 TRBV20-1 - TGCAGTGCTACAGCCCACTTGAACACTGAAGCTTTCTTT CSATAHLNTEAFF
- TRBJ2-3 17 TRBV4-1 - TGCGCCAGCAGCCAAGAGGGGGGCCGACCTTACACAGATACGCAGTATTTT CASSQEGGRPYTDTQYF
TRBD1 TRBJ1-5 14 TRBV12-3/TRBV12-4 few TGTGCCAGCAGGGGACAGGGGAAGGCGCAGCCCCAGCATTTT CASRGQGKAQPQHF
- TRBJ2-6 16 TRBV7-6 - TGTGCCAGCAGCCTTAGGGGGTTCTCTGGGGCCAACGTCCTGACTTTC CASSLRGFSGANVLTF
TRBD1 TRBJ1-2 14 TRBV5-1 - TGCGCCAGCAGCGGCAGGGGGCGCGACTATGGCTACACCTTC CASSGRGRDYGYTF
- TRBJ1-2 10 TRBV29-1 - TGCAGCGTTTCCCAGAGTGGCTACACCTTC CSVSQSGYTF
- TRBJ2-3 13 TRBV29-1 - TGCAGCGCCCGACCCACAGGCACAGATACGCAGTATTTT CSARPTGTDTQYF
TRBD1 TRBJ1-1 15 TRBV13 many TGTGCCAGCAGCTTACCAGACAGGGGCTACACTGAAGCTTTCTTT CASSLPDRGYTEAFF